Listed below are T cell receptor beta chains from one sample, sequenced in a study of control samples from healthy donors and cancer patients. The repertoire was sequenced with immunoSEQ multiplex PCR; TCRdb's copy has only in-frame clones and lacks some. The sample contains some 65,000 clones, about 80% of which appear only once. Sample: PBMCs. The receptors come from a woman aged 50 to 60 with lung cancer. CDR3s include the opening cysteine and the closing phenylalanine or tryptophan. A D gene is named only where the DNA matches it firmly. Size tells how often a clone was seen (once, few, many) or the class of an expanded clone, and some rows leave it out.

j_call | d_call | v_call | clone_size | cdr3_aa | cdr3_nt
TRBJ1-2 | TRBD1 | TRBV5-1 | NA | CASRDSLKNGYTF | TGCGCCAGCCGGGACAGTTTGAAGAATGGCTACACCTTC
TRBJ2-1 | NA | TRBV6-6 | NA | CASSDVGEQFF | TGTGCCAGCAGCGATGTGGGTGAGCAGTTCTTC
TRBJ2-1 | NA | TRBV30 | NA | CACVAGAHEQFF | TGTGCCTGTGTCGCGGGGGCTCATGAGCAGTTCTTC
TRBJ2-1 | TRBD2 | TRBV11-3 | NA | CASKPGGGETNEQFF | TGTGCCAGCAAGCCGGGGGGAGGGGAGACGAATGAGCAGTTCTTC
TRBJ1-2 | TRBD1 | TRBV24-1 | few | CATSDLTGEPYGYTF | TGTGCCACCAGTGATTTGACAGGGGAACCCTATGGCTACACCTTC
TRBJ2-5 | NA | TRBV5-1 | NA | CASSVGSGETQYF | TGCGCCAGCAGCGTGGGTTCAGGAGAGACCCAGTACTTC
TRBJ2-1 | TRBD2 | TRBV29-1 | NA | CSVELAGRNEQFF | TGCAGCGTTGAATTAGCGGGACGCAATGAGCAGTTCTTC
TRBJ1-1 | NA | TRBV30 | NA | CAWSVQGDTEAFF | TGTGCCTGGAGTGTACAAGGGGACACTGAAGCTTTCTTT
TRBJ2-2 | TRBD2 | TRBV5-1 | NA | CASSIRTSGGDTGELFF | TGCGCCAGCAGCATACGGACTAGCGGGGGGGACACCGGGGAGCTGTTTTTT
TRBJ1-6 | NA | TRBV6-6 | once | CASSYGGGIDNSPLHF | TGTGCCAGCAGTTACGGCGGGGGCATCGATAATTCACCCCTCCACTTT
TRBJ1-6 | NA | TRBV5-1 | NA | CASSLAREPLHF | TGCGCCAGCAGCTTGGCGAGGGAACCCCTCCACTTT
TRBJ1-1 | TRBD1 | TRBV19 | NA | CASSRGTGEAFF | TGTGCCAGTAGTAGGGGGACAGGCGAAGCTTTCTTT
TRBJ1-2 | NA | TRBV4-3 | NA | CASSQDFTLGYTF | TGCGCCAGCAGCCAAGATTTTACTTTAGGCTACACCTTC
TRBJ2-5 | TRBD1 | TRBV7-3 | NA | CASSPTGGEETQYF | TGTGCCAGCAGCCCCACAGGGGGCGAAGAGACCCAGTACTTC
TRBJ1-3 | TRBD1 | TRBV30 | NA | CAWSESDRGLLWGNTIYF | TGTGCCTGGAGTGAATCGGACAGGGGGCTTCTCTGGGGAAACACCATATATTTT
TRBJ1-2 | NA | TRBV14 | NA | CASSQDSGGYTF | TGTGCCAGCAGCCAAGATTCGGGCGGCTACACCTTC